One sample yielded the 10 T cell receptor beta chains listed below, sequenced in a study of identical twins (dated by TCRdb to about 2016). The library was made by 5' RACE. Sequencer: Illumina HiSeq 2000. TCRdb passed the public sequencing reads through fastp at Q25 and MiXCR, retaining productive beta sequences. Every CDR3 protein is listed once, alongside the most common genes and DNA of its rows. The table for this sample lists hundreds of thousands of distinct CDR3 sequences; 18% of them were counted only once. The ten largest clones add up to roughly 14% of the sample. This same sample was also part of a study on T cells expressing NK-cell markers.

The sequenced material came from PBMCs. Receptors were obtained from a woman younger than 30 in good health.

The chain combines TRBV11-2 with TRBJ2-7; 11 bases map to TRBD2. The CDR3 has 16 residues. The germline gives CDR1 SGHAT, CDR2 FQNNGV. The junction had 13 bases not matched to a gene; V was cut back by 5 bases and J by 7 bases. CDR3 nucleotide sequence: TGTGCCAGCAGCCCTACTAGCGGGAGTTTAGGGGGAGAGCAGTACTTC. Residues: CASSPTSGSLGGEQYF.

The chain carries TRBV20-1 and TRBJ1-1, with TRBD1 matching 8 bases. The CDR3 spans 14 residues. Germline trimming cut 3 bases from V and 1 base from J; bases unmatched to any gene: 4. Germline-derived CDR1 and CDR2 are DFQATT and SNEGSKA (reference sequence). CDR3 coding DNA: TGCAGTGCTAGCGGGACAGGAGAGAACACTGAAGCTTTCTTT. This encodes CSASGTGENTEAFF.

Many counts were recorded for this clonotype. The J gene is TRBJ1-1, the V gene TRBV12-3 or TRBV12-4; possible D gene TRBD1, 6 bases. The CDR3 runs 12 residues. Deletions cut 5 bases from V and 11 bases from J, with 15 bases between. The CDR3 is CASSGPGAMAFF. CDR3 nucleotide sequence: TGTGCCAGCAGTGGGCCGGGGGCAATGGCTTTCTTT.

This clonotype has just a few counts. Here the CDR3 DNA reads TGTGCCAGCAAACCCGACGGGAGCACAGATACGCAGTATTTT. It encodes CASKPDGSTDTQYF. The chain couples TRBV9 to TRBJ2-3; D is unresolved. The germline V gene encodes CDR1 SGDLS and CDR2 YYNGEE. Trimming took 6 bases from V and 0 from J, leaving 11 bases between them. CDR3 length equals 14 residues.

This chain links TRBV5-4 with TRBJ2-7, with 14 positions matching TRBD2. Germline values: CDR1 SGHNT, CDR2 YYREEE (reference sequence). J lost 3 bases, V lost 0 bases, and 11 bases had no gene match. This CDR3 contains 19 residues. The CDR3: CASSLAPGLAGARGYEQYF. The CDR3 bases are TGTGCCAGCAGCTTGGCCCCGGGACTAGCGGGAGCCAGGGGCTACGAGCAGTACTTC. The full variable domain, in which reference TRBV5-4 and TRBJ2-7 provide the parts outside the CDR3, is ETGVTQSPTHLIKTRGQQVTLRCSSQSGHNTVSWYQQALGQGPQFIFQYYREEENGRGNFPPRFSGLQFPNYSSELNVNALELDDSALYLCASSLAPGLAGARGYEQYFGPGTRLTVT.

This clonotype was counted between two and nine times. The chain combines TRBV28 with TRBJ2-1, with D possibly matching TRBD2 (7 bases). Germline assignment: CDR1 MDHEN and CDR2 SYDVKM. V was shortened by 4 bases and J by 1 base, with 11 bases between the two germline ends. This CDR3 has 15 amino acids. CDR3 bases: TGTGCCAGCAGTTCCGCGGGGGCGTCCTACAATGAGCAGTTCTTC. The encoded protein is CASSSAGASYNEQFF.

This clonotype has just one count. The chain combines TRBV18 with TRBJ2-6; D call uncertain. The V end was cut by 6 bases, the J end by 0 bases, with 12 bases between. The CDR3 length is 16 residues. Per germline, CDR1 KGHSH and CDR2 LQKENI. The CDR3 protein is CASSVFSGSGANVLTF. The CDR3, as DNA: TGTGCCAGCTCCGTTTTTTCGGGCTCTGGGGCCAACGTCCTGACTTTC.

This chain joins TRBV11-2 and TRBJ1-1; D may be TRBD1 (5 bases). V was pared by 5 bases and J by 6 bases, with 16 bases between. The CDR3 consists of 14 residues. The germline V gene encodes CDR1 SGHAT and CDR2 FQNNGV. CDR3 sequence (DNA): TGTGCCAGCAGCCCCGGACATGGAGATGCTGAAGCTTTCTTT. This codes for CASSPGHGDAEAFF.

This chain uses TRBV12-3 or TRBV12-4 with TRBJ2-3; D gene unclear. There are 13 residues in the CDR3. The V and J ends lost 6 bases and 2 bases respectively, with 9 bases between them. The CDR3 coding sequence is TGTGCCAGCAGCCCCCGGACCACAGATACGCAGTATTTT. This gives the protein CASSPRTTDTQYF.

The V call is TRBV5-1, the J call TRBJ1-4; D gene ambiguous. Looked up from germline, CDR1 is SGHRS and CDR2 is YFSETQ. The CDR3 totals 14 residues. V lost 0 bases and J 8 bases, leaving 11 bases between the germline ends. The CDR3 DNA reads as TGCGCCAGCAGCTTGGGACGCCAAGGGGAAAAACTGTTTTTT. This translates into CASSLGRQGEKLFF.